The rows below give T cell receptor beta chains drawn from one sample of a study of blood T cell repertoires in COVID-19. Repertoires were generated with immunoSEQ multiplex PCR, while TCRdb's copy carries only in-frame clones and drops some. Of about 68,000 clones in the sample, 86% are singletons; the top ten hold over 7.5%. The sequencing input was peripheral blood. All receptors come from a young man with acute or convalescent COVID-19. Each CDR3 is given with its conserved first and last residue. D genes are given only for firm matches. Clone size is given for some rows only: seen once, a few or many times, or a class if the clone is expanded.

TRBD1	TRBV6-5	TRBJ1-1	-	CASRAGGRTEAFF	TGTGCCAGCAGGGCAGGGGGCCGAACTGAAGCTTTCTTT
-	TRBV28	TRBJ2-7	once	CASSSPGDYEQYF	TGTGCCAGCAGTAGCCCAGGGGACTACGAGCAGTACTTC
TRBD1	TRBV7-9	TRBJ2-6	-	CASSFTGGAGANVLTF	TGTGCCAGCAGCTTTACAGGGGGCGCTGGGGCCAACGTCCTGACTTTC
TRBD1	TRBV30	TRBJ1-5	-	CAWWRTGSPVAQPQHF	TGTGCCTGGTGGCGGACAGGGAGTCCGGTGGCTCAGCCCCAGCATTTT
TRBD2	TRBV27	TRBJ2-1	-	CASTRPGTSIYEQFF	TGTGCCAGCACCCGACCCGGGACTAGTATATATGAGCAGTTCTTC
TRBD1	TRBV10-3	TRBJ2-5	-	CAIRATGGETQYF	TGTGCCATCAGAGCGACAGGGGGAGAGACCCAGTACTTC
-	TRBV6-4	TRBJ1-1	-	CASSAAGGTEAFF	TGTGCCAGCAGTGCCGCTGGCGGCACTGAAGCTTTCTTT
-	TRBV28	TRBJ1-6	-	CASREGGSPLHF	TGTGCCAGCAGGGAGGGAGGTTCACCCCTCCACTTT
TRBD2	TRBV3-1/TRBV3-2	TRBJ2-1	once	CASRSAGGGNEQFF	TGTGCCAGCAGATCGGCGGGAGGGGGCAATGAGCAGTTCTTC
-	TRBV7-9	TRBJ2-5	-	CASRPGVQETQYF	TGTGCCAGCCGGCCCGGGGTCCAAGAGACCCAGTACTTC
TRBD2	TRBV28	TRBJ2-1	-	CASNPSGIPYNEQFF	TGTGCCAGCAACCCTAGCGGGATCCCCTACAATGAGCAGTTCTTC
-	TRBV20-1	TRBJ2-7	-	CSASREQYF	TGCAGTGCTAGCCGCGAGCAGTACTTC
TRBD1	TRBV6-2/TRBV6-3	TRBJ2-7	once	CASSYRGQGPYEQYF	TGTGCCAGCAGTTACCGTGGACAGGGCCCCTACGAGCAGTACTTC
TRBD2	TRBV24-1	TRBJ2-1	few	CATSDLVAGGLPSHNEQFF	TGTGCCACCAGTGATTTAGTTGCGGGAGGCCTTCCGAGCCACAATGAGCAGTTCTTC
-	TRBV28	TRBJ1-5	-	CASRPGGRRQPQHF	TGTGCCAGCAGGCCCGGGGGGAGAAGGCAGCCCCAGCATTTT
TRBD1	TRBV5-1	TRBJ1-1	-	CASRIAGQGWTEAFF	TGCGCCAGCCGGATCGCCGGACAGGGGTGGACTGAAGCTTTCTTT
TRBD2	TRBV2	TRBJ2-7	-	CASSVTSGYEQYF	TGTGCCAGCAGCGTGACTAGCGGGTACGAGCAGTACTTC
TRBD2	TRBV3-1/TRBV3-2	TRBJ2-5	-	CASSWGLAGTGETQYF	TGTGCCAGCAGCTGGGGACTAGCGGGAACCGGAGAGACCCAGTACTTC
TRBD2	TRBV2	TRBJ2-5	once	CASTMGLAGAETQYF	TGTGCCAGCACTATGGGACTAGCGGGAGCAGAGACCCAGTACTTC
-	TRBV7-9	TRBJ2-6	-	CASSPIQGQSSGANVLTF	TGTGCCAGCAGCCCAATCCAAGGACAGAGCTCTGGGGCCAACGTCCTGACTTTC
-	TRBV25-1	TRBJ1-4	-	CASSESRGEKLFF	TGTGCCAGCAGTGAATCGCGGGGTGAAAAACTGTTTTTT
TRBD2	TRBV7-3	TRBJ2-1	medium-sized	CASSLNLAGGPGEQFF	TGTGCCAGCAGCTTAAATCTAGCGGGAGGGCCGGGTGAGCAGTTCTTC
TRBD1	TRBV10-2	TRBJ1-5	few	CASSWGQPNQPQHF	TGCGCCAGCAGCTGGGGACAGCCTAATCAGCCCCAGCATTTT
TRBD2	TRBV5-1	TRBJ2-1	-	CASSLGDLAGSEQFF	TGCGCCAGCAGCTTGGGGGACCTAGCGGGATCGGAGCAGTTCTTC
TRBD2	TRBV3-1/TRBV3-2	TRBJ2-1	-	CASSPLPRGGYNEQFF	TGTGCCAGCAGCCCACTCCCTCGGGGGGGATACAATGAGCAGTTCTTC
-	TRBV28	TRBJ2-3	-	CASGTSENWADTQYF	TGTGCCAGCGGTACCAGCGAAAATTGGGCAGATACGCAGTATTTT
-	TRBV6-6	TRBJ1-1	-	CASSAARNTEAFF	TGTGCCAGCTCGGCGGCACGGAACACTGAAGCTTTCTTT
-	TRBV11-2	TRBJ2-5	-	CASSLGSGPPGTQYF	TGTGCCAGCAGCTTGGGGAGCGGCCCACCGGGGACCCAGTACTTC
-	TRBV5-1	TRBJ1-1	-	CASSPWVAGTEAFF	TGCGCCAGCAGCCCCTGGGTGGCGGGGACTGAAGCTTTCTTT
-	TRBV5-4	TRBJ2-5	-	CASSLRRGTNQETQYF	TGTGCCAGCAGCTTGAGAAGAGGGACAAATCAAGAGACCCAGTACTTC
-	TRBV21-1	TRBJ2-1	few	CASSETSGRGGDEQFF	TGTGCCAGCAGCGAGACTAGCGGGAGAGGGGGGGATGAGCAGTTCTTC
TRBD1	TRBV19	TRBJ1-2	-	CASSIGTGSYGYTF	TGTGCCAGTAGTATTGGGACAGGAAGTTATGGCTACACCTTC
-	TRBV7-7	TRBJ2-2	once	CASSLVAANTGELFF	TGTGCCAGCAGCTTAGTCGCAGCGAACACCGGGGAGCTGTTTTTT
-	TRBV5-6	TRBJ2-5	once	CASSWLQGRVETQYF	TGTGCCAGCAGCTGGCTCCAGGGGCGGGTTGAGACCCAGTACTTC
TRBD2	TRBV13	TRBJ2-1	-	CASSGGGLAGVGEQFF	TGTGCCAGCAGCGGGGGCGGATTAGCGGGAGTAGGTGAGCAGTTCTTC
-	TRBV4-1	TRBJ2-3	-	CASRPPGRSDTQYF	TGCGCCAGCAGACCTCCGGGGAGGTCAGATACGCAGTATTTT
TRBD2	TRBV29-1	TRBJ2-1	-	CSALTSGRVHEQFF	TGCAGCGCCCTGACTAGCGGGAGGGTCCATGAGCAGTTCTTC
-	TRBV2	TRBJ2-7	once	CASSEANPMAQGGMGVSSYEQYF	TGTGCCAGCAGTGAAGCGAACCCCATGGCACAGGGAGGGATGGGGGTAAGCTCCTACGAGCAGTACTTC
-	TRBV7-2	TRBJ2-7	-	CASSTGSYEQYF	TGTGCCAGCAGCACAGGGTCCTACGAGCAGTACTTC
TRBD2	TRBV4-1	TRBJ2-2	-	CASSQTTGLARTGELFF	TGCGCCAGCAGCCAAACCACGGGACTAGCGAGGACCGGGGAGCTGTTTTTT
-	TRBV3-1/TRBV3-2	TRBJ1-4	-	CASSSRAGEAKKLFF	TGTGCCAGCAGCTCCCGGGCGGGGGAGGCAAAAAAACTGTTTTTT
-	TRBV4-1	TRBJ2-7	-	CASSQAEGQSHYEQYF	TGCGCCAGCAGCCAAGCTGAGGGCCAGTCACACTACGAGCAGTACTTC
-	TRBV29-1	TRBJ2-7	-	CSAILDRNEQYF	TGCAGCGCTATACTAGACAGGAACGAGCAGTACTTC
TRBD2	TRBV15	TRBJ2-1	-	CATRGGGRVYNEQFF	TGTGCCACCAGGGGAGGCGGGAGGGTTTACAATGAGCAGTTCTTC
-	TRBV29-1	TRBJ2-5	few	CSVDRTPSETQYF	TGCAGCGTTGATCGGACTCCGTCTGAGACCCAGTACTTC
TRBD2	TRBV6-5	TRBJ2-1	-	CASSSGRGSYNEQFF	TGTGCCAGCAGTAGCGGGAGGGGTTCCTACAATGAGCAGTTCTTC
TRBD2	TRBV7-2	TRBJ2-2	-	CASSSGLAGWYTGELFF	TGTGCCAGCAGCTCAGGACTAGCGGGATGGTACACCGGGGAGCTGTTTTTT
-	TRBV10-3	TRBJ1-2	-	CATRGLANYGYTF	TGTGCCACTAGGGGGTTGGCTAACTATGGCTACACCTTC
-	TRBV18	TRBJ2-7	-	CASSPSSREQYF	TGTGCCAGCTCACCGAGCAGCAGGGAGCAGTACTTC
-	TRBV28	TRBJ2-7	-	CASRGGRVSEQYF	TGTGCCAGCAGGGGGGGAAGGGTGAGCGAGCAGTACTTC
TRBD1	TRBV6-5	TRBJ2-7	-	CASSYSNRGSYEQYF	TGTGCCAGCAGTTACTCGAACAGGGGGTCCTACGAGCAGTACTTC
TRBD2	TRBV7-6	TRBJ2-7	-	CASSASDVAAGVEQYF	TGTGCCAGCAGCGCCTCTGACGTAGCAGCGGGAGTCGAGCAGTACTTC
TRBD2	TRBV19	TRBJ2-7	-	CASSSGLAGAYEQYF	TGTGCCAGTAGTTCGGGACTAGCGGGCGCCTACGAGCAGTACTTC
-	TRBV15	TRBJ2-3	-	CATSRGWKGGSTDTQYF	TGTGCCACCAGCAGAGGATGGAAGGGGGGGTCCACAGATACGCAGTATTTT
-	TRBV28	TRBJ1-6	once	CASSFGARHNSPLHF	TGTGCCAGCAGTTTTGGGGCGAGGCATAATTCACCCCTCCACTTT
-	TRBV6-2/TRBV6-3	TRBJ1-5	-	CASSLILFSNQPQHF	TGTGCCAGCAGTTTGATACTATTTAGCAATCAGCCCCAGCATTTT
-	TRBV7-2	TRBJ2-1	-	CASSRTGIYEQFF	TGTGCCAGCAGCCGCACCGGGATTTATGAGCAGTTCTTC
TRBD1	TRBV5-8	TRBJ1-5	-	CASSGGQGLMQPQHF	TGTGCCAGCAGCGGAGGACAGGGCCTTATGCAGCCCCAGCATTTT
-	TRBV9	TRBJ2-2	-	CASSGNRETSYSNTGELFF	TGTGCCAGCAGCGGCAACCGGGAAACTAGTTACTCGAACACCGGGGAGCTGTTTTTT
-	TRBV27	TRBJ1-2	-	CASSLSTNYGYTF	TGTGCCAGCAGTTTATCCACAAACTATGGCTACACCTTC